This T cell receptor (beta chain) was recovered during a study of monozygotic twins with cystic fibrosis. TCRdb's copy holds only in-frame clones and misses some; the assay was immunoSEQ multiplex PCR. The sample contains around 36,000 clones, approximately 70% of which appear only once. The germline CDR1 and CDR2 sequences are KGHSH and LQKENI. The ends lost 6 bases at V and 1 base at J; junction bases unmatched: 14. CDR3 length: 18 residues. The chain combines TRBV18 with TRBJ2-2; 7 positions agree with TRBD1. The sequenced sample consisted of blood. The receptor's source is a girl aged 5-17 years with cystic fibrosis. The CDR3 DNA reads TGTGCCAGCTCCCAATCGAACCTAGGACAGGAGAACACCGGGGAGCTGTTTTTT. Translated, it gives CASSQSNLGQENTGELFF.